This T cell receptor beta chain was found in a study of spatial heterogeneity in lung cancer. Study in general: Matched bulk RNA-seq gave a T cell module score that correlated strongly with tumor-region TCR transcript counts.

As to this clonotype: Its antigen is not known.

Whole-study results and caveats: Estimates put coverage of tumor T cells about 7% for alpha and around 12% for beta chains. Ubiquitous expanded TCR counts tracked ubiquitous nonsynonymous mutations, and regional counts tracked regional ones. Mutation counts in tumors were tracked by counts of expanded intratumoral alpha and beta TCRs.

Every cDNA TCR molecule received its own unique molecular identifier. TCRdb called the 5' RACE reads again in MiXCR, with one record for every CDR3 protein. In the table there are roughly 3,500 distinct CDR3 sequences, roughly 35% of which are singletons. Regarding time point: sample taken at primary tumor resection. There are 13 residues in the CDR3. Per germline, CDR1 SGHRS and CDR2 YFSETQ. V lost 5 bases to trimming and J lost 0 bases, with 8 bases between them. The chain has TRBV5-1 and TRBJ2-5, with D uncertain. The TCR comes from a male donor with early-stage non-small cell lung cancer. The material was lung tumor tissue, obtained at surgery. The CDR3 is CASRGSYQETQYF. The DNA for the CDR3 is TGCGCCAGCAGAGGGTCGTACCAAGAGACCCAGTACTTC.